This TCR beta chain appears in the sequencing data of a study of shared clonotypes between healthy human individuals. General study results and limits: The small donor group covered limited genetic and exposure diversity. Generation probabilities of non-shared clonotypes were lower (relative to those shared by all four donors).

The CDR3 runs to 13 residues. The germline V gene encodes CDR1 MNHNY and CDR2 SVGAGI (reference sequence). V was clipped by 9 bases and J by 2 bases, with 11 bases between them. Both subsets, CD45RA+ naive and CD45RA-negative memory, were split from the CD4+ cells. This clone was counted between two and nine times. Its antigen is still unknown. Authors' analysis steps: Owing to the provision of junction-only sequences devoid of quality scores by immunoSEQ, filtering differed. The data were produced by immunoSEQ multiplex PCR, yet TCRdb's version contains in-frame clones alone and is incomplete. That table furnishes V, J and clone size, whereas the DNA furnished D and trimming. The repertoire includes some 680,000 clones, 60% to 75% of them detected once, and around 1.8% sits in the top ten.

Material for sequencing was memory CD4+ T cells sorted from blood. Subset specified: CD45RA-negative fraction. The receptor was isolated from a woman between 25 and 40 years old in good health. The chain couples TRBV6-6 to TRBJ1-5, with D perhaps TRBD1 (5 bases). The CDR3 nucleotides are TGTGCCAGTGGAAGGGGAGGCAATCAGCCCCAGCATTTT. It yields the protein CASGRGGNQPQHF.